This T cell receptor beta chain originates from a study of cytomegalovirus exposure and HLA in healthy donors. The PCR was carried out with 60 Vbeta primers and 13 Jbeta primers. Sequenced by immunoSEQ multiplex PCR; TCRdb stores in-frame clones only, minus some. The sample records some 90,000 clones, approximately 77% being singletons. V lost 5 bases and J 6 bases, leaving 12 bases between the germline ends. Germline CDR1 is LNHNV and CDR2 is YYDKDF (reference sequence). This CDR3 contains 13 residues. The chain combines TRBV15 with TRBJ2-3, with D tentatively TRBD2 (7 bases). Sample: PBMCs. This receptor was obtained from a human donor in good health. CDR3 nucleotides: TGTGCCACCAGCCCTACGGGGGGCGATACGCAGTATTTT. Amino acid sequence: CATSPTGGDTQYF.